This T cell receptor beta chain was profiled in a study of shared clonotypes between healthy human individuals. Looking at the study overall: Three plates each covered CD4 naive and memory; CD8 naive two, CD8 memory one.

As to this clone: Its antigen is undetermined. Other DNA variants within this sample encode the same CDR3.

Overall study findings and caveats: Some clonotypes were shared by all four sorted-subset donors, while others were not shared. The non-shared ones had lower generation probabilities than the shared ones.

At deep level, the assay was performed. Clones were read by immunoSEQ multiplex PCR, and TCRdb kept only the in-frame ones, dropping some. The profile shows roughly 2.2 million clones, roughly 92% of them singletons. This sequence was found in a man between 18 and 29 years old in good health. Some clones in this sample may be carry-over from other donors' samples. The sample consisted of naive CD4+ T cells from PBMCs. Subset reported: CD45RA+ positively selected.

CDR3 loop: CASSRQGYEQYF. CDR3 nucleotide sequence: TGTGCCAGCAGCCGCCAGGGTTACGAGCAGTACTTC. The J gene is TRBJ2-7, the V gene TRBV14; weak D call: TRBD1 (5 bases). The CDR3 length is 12 residues. CDR1 SGHDN and CDR2 FVKESK come from the germline V gene. With 4 bases removed from V and 4 bases from J, the gap between germline ends came to 8 bases.